This is a list of T cell receptor beta chains from one sample in a study of T cells in narcolepsy. TCRdb's copy holds only in-frame clones and misses some; the assay was immunoSEQ multiplex PCR. Counted here are 28,000 or so clones, around nine tenths occurring once; the ten biggest clones make up 1% to 1.3%. The specimen was CD45RA- memory CD4+ T cells from PBMCs. These receptors were collected from a human donor with narcolepsy. Each CDR3 is given with its conserved first and last residue. A D gene is named only where the DNA matches it firmly. Rows may omit the clone size; those that give it use once, few, many or a size class.

>few|-|TRBJ1-3|TRBV10-2
CASLPASGNTIYF
TGCGCCAGCCTCCCCGCCTCTGGAAACACCATATATTTT
>-|TRBD2|TRBJ2-5|TRBV5-1
CASTSGGNNQETQYF
TGCGCCAGCACGAGCGGGGGGAACAACCAAGAGACCCAGTACTTC
>-|TRBD1|TRBJ1-5|TRBV7-9
CASSAQGAHQPQHF
TGTGCCAGCAGCGCTCAGGGGGCCCATCAGCCCCAGCATTTT
>-|TRBD1|TRBJ1-3|TRBV18
CASSRQGSAGNTIYF
TGTGCCAGCTCACGACAGGGGTCTGCTGGAAACACCATATATTTT
>-|TRBD2|TRBJ2-3|TRBV9
CASSAQSTSGGDTQYF
TGTGCCAGCAGCGCTCAGTCGACTAGCGGGGGAGATACGCAGTATTTT
>-|-|TRBJ2-1|TRBV6-5
CASSYGGSYNEQFF
TGTGCCAGCAGTTACGGGGGCTCCTACAATGAGCAGTTCTTC
>-|TRBD1|TRBJ2-2|TRBV7-2
CASSSVPGQYTGELFF
TGTGCCAGCAGCTCAGTCCCGGGACAGTACACCGGGGAGCTGTTTTTT
>-|-|TRBJ1-3|TRBV10-3
CAIRPPSGNTIYF
TGTGCCATCCGACCCCCCTCGGGAAACACCATATATTTT
>-|-|TRBJ1-5|TRBV6-5
CASSFLGVNQPQHF
TGTGCCAGCAGCTTCTTAGGGGTCAATCAGCCCCAGCATTTT
>-|TRBD1|TRBJ1-5|TRBV19
CASSGGTGGRGNQPQHF
TGTGCCAGTTCGGGGGGGACAGGTGGAAGGGGCAATCAGCCCCAGCATTTT
>once|-|TRBJ1-5|TRBV19
CASTLAGARSNQPQHF
TGTGCCAGTACCCTCGCGGGGGCGCGTAGCAATCAGCCCCAGCATTTT
>-|-|TRBJ1-2|TRBV6-5
CASSYSPGAGGYTF
TGTGCCAGCAGTTATAGTCCGGGGGCCGGAGGCTACACCTTC
>-|-|TRBJ1-6|TRBV28
CASSPNGSPLHF
TGTGCCAGCAGCCCAAACGGTTCACCCCTCCACTTT
>-|-|TRBJ2-5|TRBV7-7
CASSLARGSQETQYF
TGTGCCAGCAGCTTAGCGAGGGGATCCCAAGAGACCCAGTACTTC
>once|-|TRBJ2-3|TRBV19
CASSLRGDTQYF
TGTGCCAGTAGCCTCCGCGGGGATACGCAGTATTTT
>-|TRBD1|TRBJ2-1|TRBV2
CASSPGGGTGGIHEQFF
TGTGCCAGCAGCCCCGGGGGGGGGACAGGGGGCATCCATGAGCAGTTCTTC
>-|TRBD2|TRBJ2-5|TRBV6-5
CASSRGGAEETQYF
TGTGCCAGCAGTCGCGGGGGGGCCGAGGAGACCCAGTACTTC
>-|TRBD1|TRBJ2-5|TRBV7-9
CASSLGQGGFETQYF
TGTGCCAGCAGCTTAGGACAGGGGGGGTTCGAGACCCAGTACTTC
>-|-|TRBJ1-2|TRBV9
CASSVRDYGYTF
TGTGCCAGCAGCGTGAGGGACTATGGCTACACCTTC
>-|-|TRBJ2-1|TRBV14
CASSPRLYNEQFF
TGTGCCAGCAGCCCTCGACTGTACAATGAGCAGTTCTTC
>-|-|TRBJ1-2|TRBV5-5
CASSLTWTANYGYTF
TGTGCCAGCAGCTTAACCTGGACAGCCAACTATGGCTACACCTTC
>-|-|TRBJ1-2|TRBV28
CASYPGGPDNYGYTF
TGTGCCAGTTACCCCGGGGGGCCGGATAACTATGGCTACACCTTC
>-|-|TRBJ1-2|TRBV5-1
CASSLEAYGYTF
TGCGCCAGCAGCTTGGAAGCCTATGGCTACACCTTC
>-|-|TRBJ1-6|TRBV2
CASSGGFSDSPLHF
TGTGCCAGCAGTGGAGGGTTCAGCGATTCACCCCTCCACTTT
>-|-|TRBJ1-1|TRBV14
CASSQDWGNTEAFF
TGTGCCAGCAGCCAAGATTGGGGAAACACTGAAGCTTTCTTT
>-|-|TRBJ1-1|TRBV16
CASSQAITEAFF
TGTGCCAGCAGCCAAGCCATTACTGAAGCTTTCTTT
>-|-|TRBJ2-2|TRBV7-8
CASSWDITGELFF
TGTGCCAGCAGCTGGGACATCACCGGGGAGCTGTTTTTT
>-|-|TRBJ1-5|TRBV7-6
CASSLGGPGNQPQHF
TGTGCCAGCAGCTTAGGGGGTCCCGGGAATCAGCCCCAGCATTTT
>-|-|TRBJ1-3|TRBV19
CASTGTVGSGNTIYF
TGTGCCAGTACCGGGACGGTGGGTTCTGGAAACACCATATATTTT
>once|-|TRBJ1-2|TRBV5-1
CASSDPAQGQSNTF
TGCGCCAGCAGTGACCCTGCCCAGGGTCAATCCAACACCTTC
>few|-|TRBJ2-6|TRBV2
CASGRTGGSSGANVLTF
TGTGCCAGCGGGAGGACAGGTGGCAGCTCTGGGGCCAACGTCCTGACTTTC
>-|-|TRBJ1-2|TRBV10-1
CASSDKPEGGYTF
TGCGCCAGCAGTGATAAACCAGAAGGTGGCTACACCTTC
>-|-|TRBJ1-6|TRBV19
CASSIGQGASPLHF
TGTGCCAGTAGTATAGGGCAGGGAGCTTCACCCCTCCACTTT